A single sample gave rise to the 13 T cell receptor beta chains below, sequenced in a study of CD8 T cells in ankylosing spondylitis. These TCRs are of unknown antigen specificity. MiXCR, run by TCRdb on the 5' RACE reads, gives a single entry per CDR3 protein. Seen here are 800,000 to 900,000 distinct CDR3 sequences, around 11% observed once, and the top ten hold 0.45% to 0.6%. The study's findings and limits: Seemingly distinctive of ankylosing spondylitis blood was a TCR beta motif formed by eight highly homologous variants.

Sample: blood, either unsorted or a sorted T cell fraction (not recorded which). The receptors derive from a male donor with ankylosing spondylitis.

In this sample, this clonotype turned up a few times. This chain joins TRBV20-1 and TRBJ1-2; perhaps TRBD1 as D (5 bases). Trimming took off 2 bases at V and 4 bases at J, with 20 bases between the two ends. Germline V CDR1 and CDR2: DFQATT, SNEGSKA (reference sequence). This CDR3 is 16 amino acids long. DNA of the CDR3: TGCAGTGCTAGACCACCGTGGGGAGGACACATCTATGGCTACACCTTC. This gives the protein CSARPPWGGHIYGYTF.

Only a few counts were recorded for this clonotype. The germline gene is not matched at one end of the junction; a read error may be the cause. The chain has TRBV7-2 and TRBJ2-2; a possible D gene is TRBD2 (5 bases). The CDR3 is made up of 14 amino acids. Germline V gives CDR1 SGHTA, CDR2 FQGNSA. The CDR3 loop reads CASSLLPHTGELFF. In nucleotides, the CDR3 is TGTGCCAGCAGCTTATTACCGCACACCGGGGAGCTCTTTTTT.

The CDR3 DNA is TGCAGTGCAAAAATTAAATCGGGGGCCTACGAGCAGTACTTC. Encoded protein: CSAKIKSGAYEQYF. V is TRBV20-1 and J is TRBJ2-7, with a weak D call TRBD2 (6 bases). CDR3 size: 14 residues. Germline CDR1 reads DFQATT; CDR2 reads SNEGSKA (reference sequence). V was shortened by 6 bases and J by 2 bases, with 17 bases between the two germline ends.

This chain joins TRBV20-1 and TRBJ1-4; TRBD1 matches at 8 bases. Trimming took 1 base from V and 6 from J; bases not matched to a gene: 4. The CDR3 covers 14 residues. Germline values: CDR1 DFQATT, CDR2 SNEGSKA (reference sequence). CDR3 coding DNA: TGCAGTGCTAGAGTGGAGACAGGGGATGAAAAACTGTTTTTT. Residues: CSARVETGDEKLFF.

This clonotype was picked up a small number of times. The V gene is TRBV20-1, the J gene TRBJ1-1; possibly TRBD1 for D (5 bases). Trimming took off 3 bases at V and 6 bases at J, with 17 bases between the two ends. CDR3 length: 14 amino acids. Germline-derived CDR1 and CDR2 are DFQATT and SNEGSKA (reference sequence). CDR3 DNA sequence: TGCAGTGCTAGTCTGGCAGGGCTAAGCGCTGAAGCTTTCTTT. Encoded protein: CSASLAGLSAEAFF.

This rearrangement joins TRBV10-3 to TRBJ2-6, with D maybe TRBD1 (6 bases). The CDR3 covers 15 residues. CDR1 is ENHRY, CDR2 SYGVKD, per germline. Trimming stripped 10 bases from V and 0 bases from J, with 13 bases between. The CDR3 DNA reads TGTGCCACCAGACAGGCTGCCTCTGGGGCCAACGTCCTGACTTTC. The encoded protein is CATRQAASGANVLTF.

This chain links TRBV20-1 with TRBJ1-2; D is unresolved. V lost 3 bases to trimming and J lost 8 bases, with 13 bases between them. Per germline, CDR1 DFQATT and CDR2 SNEGSKA (reference sequence). This CDR3 has 12 residues. The DNA for the CDR3 is TGCAGTGCTAGTTTTCATTCGGAAGGCTACACCTTC. Translated, it gives CSASFHSEGYTF.

The CDR3 here is CSAGQGISGYTF. CDR3 nucleotide sequence: TGCAGTGCTGGGCAGGGGATCAGTGGCTACACCTTC. The rearrangement uses TRBV20-1 and TRBJ1-2; D might be TRBD1 (6 bases). Trimming took 5 bases from V and 7 from J, leaving 14 bases between them. Germline V lookup: CDR1 DFQATT, CDR2 SNEGSKA (reference sequence). The length of the CDR3 is 12 residues.

This clonotype occurred a few times. The rearrangement joins TRBV7-6 to TRBJ2-1, with unresolved D. V was trimmed by 4 bases and J by 4 bases, leaving 8 bases between them. Germline CDR1 SGHVS, CDR2 FNYEAQ. This CDR3 is 13 amino acids long. This CDR3 is CASSSLTYNEQFF. For the CDR3, the DNA is TGTGCCAGCAGCTCCCTCACATACAATGAGCAGTTCTTC.

This clonotype turned up a few times. The CDR3 loop reads CSAKFPLADSNQPQHF. In DNA, the CDR3 is TGCAGTGCTAAGTTCCCACTCGCCGACTCCAATCAGCCCCAGCATTTT. The chain uses TRBV20-1 and TRBJ1-5; no reliable D call. The germline V gene has CDR1 DFQATT and CDR2 SNEGSKA (reference sequence). The length of the CDR3 is 16 residues. The V end lost 4 bases, the J end lost 3 bases, and 19 bases lay between the germline ends.

This clonotype was counted a few times. This CDR3 is CSARDSGRVYEQYF. CDR3 sequence (DNA): TGCAGTGCTAGGGACTCCGGGAGAGTCTACGAGCAGTACTTC. The genes are TRBV20-1 and TRBJ2-7, with a weak D call TRBD2 (6 bases). Germline CDR1 and CDR2: DFQATT and SNEGSKA (reference sequence). This CDR3 is 14 amino acids long. V was pared by 3 bases and J by 3 bases, with 15 bases between.

This clonotype was counted between two and nine times. The chain uses TRBV6-2 or TRBV6-3 and TRBJ1-4; D is uncertain. CDR1 is MNHEY and CDR2 is SVGEGT in the germline V gene. The CDR3 is 13 amino acids. The V gene lost 2 bases and the J gene lost 7 bases, with 8 bases spanning the gap. The CDR3 region has the DNA TGTGCCAGCAGTTACCGGACTCTTGAAAAACTGTTTTTT. Residues: CASSYRTLEKLFF.

The J gene is TRBJ1-5, the V gene TRBV6-2 or TRBV6-3, with 9 bases identical to TRBD1. From germline, CDR1 is MNHEY and CDR2 SVGEGT. V was clipped by 6 bases and J by 1 base; unmatched bases: 10. CDR3 length equals 17 residues. The CDR3 sequence: CASRPGQGRLSNQPQHF. The DNA for the CDR3 is TGTGCCAGCAGACCAGGACAGGGGCGGTTAAGCAATCAGCCCCAGCATTTT.